One and the same sample provided the 10 T cell receptor beta chains below, sequenced in a study of OX40 agonist ivuxolimab in advanced cancers. Assay used: immunoSEQ multiplex PCR; TCRdb lists only in-frame clones, some missing. Among roughly 100,000 clones, just under 90% were seen once, and the ten largest hold less than 8%. Sequencing used CD4+ or CD8+ T cells sorted from blood, obtained in a trial of the OX40 agonist ivuxolimab. The source is an adult with an advanced solid tumor such as melanoma, head and neck, liver or kidney cancer.

The chain is built from TRBV29-1 and TRBJ1-1; D is possibly TRBD1 (6 bases). V was shortened by 3 bases and J by 2 bases, with 13 bases between the two germline ends. Germline lookup yields CDR1 SQVTM and CDR2 ANQGSEA. The length of the CDR3 is 14 residues. The CDR3 sequence is CSVDAQGKNTEAFF. The CDR3 region has the DNA TGCAGCGTTGATGCACAGGGTAAAAACACTGAAGCTTTCTTT.

The chain recombines TRBV27 with TRBJ2-1; TRBD2 aligns across 9 bases. The V gene end was trimmed by 4 bases and the J gene end by 0 bases; junction bases not matched to a gene: 7. Germline CDR1 and CDR2: MNHEY and SMNVEV (reference sequence). This CDR3 region has 17 residues. The CDR3 is CASSSPLAGHSYNEQFF. In DNA form, the CDR3 reads TGTGCCAGCAGTTCCCCTCTAGCGGGGCACTCCTACAATGAGCAGTTCTTC.

The sample holds one count of this clone. The chain links TRBV7-6 to TRBJ2-2; TRBD2 matches 8 bases. In germline, CDR1 is SGHVS, CDR2 FNYEAQ. The CDR3 is made up of 21 amino acids. V was clipped by 2 bases and J by 1 base; unmatched bases: 18. For the CDR3, the DNA is TGTGCCAGCAGCTTAAATATAGGCCCTAGCGGGTCCATTGGGAACACCGGGGAGCTGTTTTTT. Its protein is CASSLNIGPSGSIGNTGELFF.

The chain employs TRBV2 and TRBJ2-3; TRBD2 matches at 11 bases. V dropped 8 bases and J dropped 4; count of bases not matched to a gene: 5. Germline V CDR1 and CDR2: SNHLY, FYNNEI. This CDR3 contains 14 residues. CDR3 nucleotide sequence: TGTGCCAGCCACCTAGCGGGGGGCTCAGATACGCAGTATTTT. It translates to CASHLAGGSDTQYF.

The chain recombines TRBV27 with TRBJ1-1; no clear D gene. The V gene lost 4 bases and the J gene lost 0 bases, with 15 bases spanning the gap. The CDR3 runs to 16 residues. The V gene's germline CDR1 is MNHEY and CDR2 SMNVEV (reference sequence). CDR3 sequence: CASSSFSGIMNTEAFF. In DNA form, the CDR3 reads TGTGCCAGCAGTTCTTTCAGCGGGATTATGAACACTGAAGCTTTCTTT.

The chain carries TRBV4-1 and TRBJ2-7, with TRBD1 identical over 10 bases. The CDR3 extends over 19 amino acids. Germline CDR1 is MGHRA and CDR2 is YSYEKL. J lost 2 bases, V lost 1 base, and 14 bases had no gene match. The CDR3 nucleotides read TGCGCCAGCAGCCAAGGCCCTATGGTAGGGACAGGGGCCACCTACGAGCAGTACTTC. Translated, it gives CASSQGPMVGTGATYEQYF.

CDR3 bases: TGTGCCAGTAGTATCCAGACTAGCGGGACTATTAGATCTTTCTTC. This translates into CASSIQTSGTIRSFF. This chain connects TRBV19 to TRBJ2-1, with 11 bases lining up with TRBD2. With V trimmed by 3 bases and J by 16 bases, 14 bases remained unmatched. CDR1 LNHDA and CDR2 SQIVND come from the germline V gene (reference sequence). The CDR3 is made up of 15 amino acids.

In its sample, this clone was seen once. The chain has TRBV11-3 and TRBJ2-7; maybe TRBD2 (5 bases). V was pared by 4 bases and J by 0 bases, with 10 bases between. This CDR3 has 14 residues. Germline V gene data show CDR1 as SGHNT and CDR2 as YENEEA. The CDR3 DNA is TGTGCCAGCAGCTCTGGGGAGAGCTCCTACGAGCAGTACTTC. It specifies CASSSGESSYEQYF.

The rearrangement joins TRBV12-5 to TRBJ1-5, with 7 nucleotides matching TRBD1. From germline, CDR1 is LGHNT and CDR2 FRNRAP. This CDR3 is built from 15 residues. After removal of 0 bases from V and 4 bases from J, the junction contained 3 bases not matched to a gene. The CDR3 DNA reads as TGTGCTAGTGGTTTGGTAGTACAGGGGAATCAGCCCCAGCATTTT. It is translated as CASGLVVQGNQPQHF.

This chain links TRBV30 with TRBJ2-5; D is possibly TRBD2 (6 bases). The germline V gene has CDR1 GTSNPN and CDR2 SVGIG (reference sequence). This CDR3 is built from 13 residues. V lost 5 bases and J 2 bases, leaving 12 bases between the germline ends. The CDR3 sequence is CAWGGVNQETQYF. CDR3 bases: TGTGCCTGGGGAGGGGTGAATCAAGAGACCCAGTACTTC. The full variable domain, with the rest looked up from reference TRBV30 and TRBJ2-5, is SQTIHQWPATLVQPVGSPLSLECTVEGTSNPNLYWYRQAAGRGLQLLFYSVGIGQISSEVPQNLSASRPQDRQFILSSKKLLLSDSGFYLCAWGGVNQETQYFGPGTRLLVL.